This passage covers 21 T cell receptor beta chains from one sample sequenced in a study of blood T cell repertoires in COVID-19. Method: immunoSEQ multiplex PCR; TCRdb's copy keeps in-frame clones and lacks some. Here the sample spans 120,000 to 150,000 clones, around four fifths being singletons. Specimen: peripheral blood. The receptors shown here come from a human donor in a cohort sampled during active COVID-19.

This clone appeared once. The chain couples TRBV6-5 to TRBJ1-6, with D unclear. V lost 0 bases and J 8 bases, leaving 8 bases between the germline ends. The CDR3 extends over 14 amino acids. Germline CDR1 is MNHEY and CDR2 is SVGAGI. CDR3 region: CASSYSGRDSPLHF. DNA for the CDR3: TGTGCCAGCAGTTACTCGGGTCGGGATTCACCCCTCCACTTT.

V is TRBV6-5 and J is TRBJ1-3; TRBD1 is a possible D gene (6 bases). V was clipped by 6 bases and J by 0 bases, with 9 bases between them. The CDR3 extends over 14 amino acids. Germline-derived CDR1 and CDR2 are MNHEY and SVGAGI. The CDR3 loop reads CASRRTVSGNTIYF. In DNA form, the CDR3 reads TGTGCCAGCAGACGGACAGTCTCTGGAAACACCATATATTTT.

In the case of this clone: Other DNA sequences in the sample encode the same CDR3. The genes are TRBV5-4 and TRBJ1-1; D is unclear. V was shortened by 0 bases and J by 1 base, with 4 bases between the two germline ends. The germline V gene has CDR1 SGHNT and CDR2 YYREEE (reference sequence). The CDR3 totals 13 residues. CDR3 region: CASSLAGNTEAFF. The CDR3 DNA follows: TGTGCCAGCAGCTTGGCAGGGAACACTGAAGCTTTCTTT.

The V call is TRBV2, the J call TRBJ1-5, with D uncertain. This CDR3 contains 12 residues. Trimming shortened V by 8 bases and J by 5 bases, and 10 bases separated the two germline ends. Germline loops: CDR1 SNHLY, CDR2 FYNNEI. The CDR3: CASWRPDQPQHF. The CDR3 DNA is TGTGCCAGCTGGAGGCCCGATCAGCCCCAGCATTTT.

This clone was counted only a few times. J is TRBJ1-2 and V is TRBV19; D perhaps matches TRBD1 (6 bases). Germline V lookup: CDR1 LNHDA, CDR2 SQIVND (reference sequence). This CDR3 comprises 12 residues. Trimming left V 10 bases short and J 2 bases short, with 11 bases between. The CDR3 nucleotides read TGTGCCACAAACAGGGAGAACTATGGCTACACCTTC. Protein sequence: CATNRENYGYTF. Supplemented by reference TRBV19 and TRBJ1-2, the full variable domain reads DGGITQSPKYLFRKEGQNVTLSCEQNLNHDAMYWYRQDPGQGLRLIYYSQIVNDFQKGDIAEGYSVSREKKESFPLTVTSAQKNPTAFYLCATNRENYGYTFGSGTRLTVV.

This sequence joins TRBV3-1 (or the pseudogene TRBV3-2) and TRBJ2-3; 10 bases map to TRBD2. This CDR3 contains 15 residues. J was trimmed by 5 bases and V by 8 bases; bases with no gene match: 10. Germline loops: CDR1 LGHDT, CDR2 YNNKEL (reference sequence). CDR3 loop: CASGFWGTSVDTQYF. CDR3 coding DNA: TGTGCCAGCGGGTTCTGGGGGACTAGCGTAGATACGCAGTATTTT.

The chain uses TRBV9 and TRBJ2-1; TRBD1 is a possible D gene (6 bases). Germline-derived CDR1 and CDR2 are SGDLS and YYNGEE. Deletions cut 4 bases from V and 0 bases from J, with 11 bases between. This CDR3 has 15 amino acids. CDR3 sequence (DNA): TGTGCCAGCAGCCCTAGGGGGAGCTCCTACAATGAGCAGTTCTTC. This gives the protein CASSPRGSSYNEQFF.

V usage is TRBV5-1 and J usage is TRBJ1-2, with TRBD1 matching over 8 bases. Trimming cost V 3 bases and J 3 bases; bases outside gene matches: 4. The germline V gene has CDR1 SGHRS and CDR2 YFSETQ. This CDR3 spans 14 amino acids. The CDR3 bases are TGCGCCAGCAGCTCCGGACAGGGACACTATGGCTACACCTTC. It specifies CASSSGQGHYGYTF.

In its sample, this clone was seen once. Its ends do not fully match the called genes, so a read error is possible. The V call is TRBV7-9, the J call TRBJ1-1, with 10 bases that match TRBD1. The CDR3 is 16 residues long. Germline V gene data show CDR1 as SEHNR and CDR2 as FQNEAQ (reference sequence). CDR3 bases: TGTGCCAGCAGCGTAGCGGGACAGGGGATGAACACTGAAGCTTTCTTT. It translates to CASSVAGQGMNTEAFF. The entire variable domain, with the rest obtained from reference TRBV7-9 and TRBJ1-1, is as follows: DTGVSQNPRHKITKRGQNVTFRCDPISEHNRLYWYRQTLGQGPEFLTYFQNEAQLEKSRLLSDRFSAERPKGSFSTLEIQRTEQGDSAMYLCASSVAGQGMNTEAFFGQGTRLTVV.

The rearrangement uses TRBV7-9 and TRBJ1-2; no firm D call. The CDR3 has 14 amino acids. The germline V and J ends were trimmed by 1 base and 2 bases, with 8 bases remaining between them. Germline assignment: CDR1 SEHNR and CDR2 FQNEAQ (reference sequence). The CDR3 spells CASSLGGGNYGYTF. The CDR3 DNA sequence: TGTGCCAGCAGCTTAGGAGGAGGGAACTATGGCTACACCTTC.

The rearrangement links TRBV4-3 to TRBJ1-2, with D uncertain. The V end lost 0 bases, the J end lost 2 bases, and 7 bases lay between the germline ends. Per the germline V gene, CDR1 is LGHNA and CDR2 is YSLEER. The CDR3 runs to 14 residues. CDR3 nucleotides: TGCGCCAGCAGCCAAGAAACGGGAAACTATGGCTACACCTTC. This gives the protein CASSQETGNYGYTF.

J is TRBJ1-1 and V is TRBV6-4; D remains unclear. The CDR3 runs 13 residues. V lost 4 bases to trimming and J lost 1 base, with 7 bases between them. Germline loops: CDR1 MRHNA, CDR2 SNTAGT. DNA for the CDR3: TGTGCCAGCAGTGTCGGGGAGAACACTGAAGCTTTCTTT. This encodes CASSVGENTEAFF.

The V and J genes are TRBV5-6 and TRBJ1-3; 7 bases map to TRBD1. Germline lookup yields CDR1 SGHDT and CDR2 YYEEEE. The CDR3 runs to 15 residues. Trimming removed 0 bases from V and 5 bases from J; junction bases left unmatched: 5. The CDR3 loop reads CASSLVPGGRNTIYF. In nucleotides, the CDR3 is TGTGCCAGCAGCTTGGTCCCAGGGGGAAGAAACACCATATATTTT.

This rearrangement joins TRBV3-1 (or the pseudogene TRBV3-2) to TRBJ1-5; a possible D gene is TRBD1 (6 bases). V was cut by 4 bases and J by 5 bases, with 15 bases left in between. This CDR3 is 15 amino acids long. Germline values: CDR1 LGHDT, CDR2 YNNKEL (reference sequence). The chain's CDR3 is CASSPTGGGDQPQHF. The CDR3 bases are TGTGCCAGCAGCCCTACGGGGGGGGGCGATCAGCCCCAGCATTTT.

The chain has TRBV30 and TRBJ1-6; D is perhaps TRBD1 (5 bases). The V gene lost 2 bases and the J gene lost 7 bases, with 12 bases spanning the gap. This CDR3 spans 14 amino acids. In germline, CDR1 is GTSNPN, CDR2 SVGIG (reference sequence). The DNA of the CDR3 is TGTGCCTGGAGTTTGGGGCAGCCGAATTCACCCCTCCACTTT. Amino acid sequence: CAWSLGQPNSPLHF.

This clone came up once. The chain links TRBV5-1 to TRBJ1-5; a weak D match, TRBD1 (5 bases). The CDR3 has 14 amino acids. In germline, CDR1 is SGHRS, CDR2 YFSETQ. Between the trimmed V and J ends, which lost 4 bases and 5 bases, there was a span of 13 bases. CDR3 sequence: CASSEGQTDQPQHF. In DNA, the CDR3 is TGCGCCAGCAGCGAAGGACAAACGGATCAGCCCCAGCATTTT.

The J gene is TRBJ1-2, the V gene TRBV6-1, with D perhaps matching TRBD1 (5 bases). The germline V gene has CDR1 MNHNS and CDR2 SASEGT. This CDR3 is built from 16 residues. Trimming cost V 1 base and J 2 bases, with 14 bases left between them. DNA of the CDR3: TGTGCCAGCAGTGAAGAAAGGTGGGGCGGAAACTATGGCTACACCTTC. It yields the protein CASSEERWGGNYGYTF.

This rearrangement joins TRBV11-2 to TRBJ1-6; TRBD1 aligns across 10 bases. CDR3 length: 15 amino acids. Trimming at V came to 7 bases and at J to 8 bases, leaving 8 bases not matched to a gene. Germline lookup yields CDR1 SGHAT and CDR2 FQNNGV. The CDR3 here is CASTYEGQGHSPLHF. The CDR3 DNA is TGTGCCAGCACCTACGAGGGACAGGGGCATTCACCCCTCCACTTT.

This rearrangement joins TRBV7-2 to TRBJ2-3; 16 positions agree with TRBD2. This CDR3 contains 18 residues. V lost 5 bases to trimming and J lost 6 bases; unmatched junction nucleotides: 11. Germline V gene data show CDR1 as SGHTA and CDR2 as FQGNSA. The CDR3: CASSPGLAGGPKFDTQYF. The DNA of the CDR3 is TGTGCCAGCAGCCCGGGACTAGCGGGGGGGCCAAAGTTTGATACGCAGTATTTT.

The genes are TRBV7-2 and TRBJ2-2, with D perhaps TRBD1 (5 bases). Germline CDR1 SGHTA, CDR2 FQGNSA. This CDR3 has 16 residues. V was clipped by 1 base and J by 6 bases, with 15 bases between them. CDR3 in DNA: TGTGCCAGCAGCTTAGTCGCGCAGGGCTACGCCGGGGAGCTGTTTTTT. Protein: CASSLVAQGYAGELFF.

The chain uses TRBV10-3 and TRBJ2-3; 14 bases are shared with TRBD2. The germline gives CDR1 ENHRY, CDR2 SYGVKD. The CDR3 has 17 residues. J was trimmed by 5 bases and V by 2 bases; bases with no gene match: 6. The CDR3 DNA is TGTGCCATCAGTGAGAGACTAGCGGGGGGGCAGGGAGATACGCAGTATTTT. Its protein is CAISERLAGGQGDTQYF.